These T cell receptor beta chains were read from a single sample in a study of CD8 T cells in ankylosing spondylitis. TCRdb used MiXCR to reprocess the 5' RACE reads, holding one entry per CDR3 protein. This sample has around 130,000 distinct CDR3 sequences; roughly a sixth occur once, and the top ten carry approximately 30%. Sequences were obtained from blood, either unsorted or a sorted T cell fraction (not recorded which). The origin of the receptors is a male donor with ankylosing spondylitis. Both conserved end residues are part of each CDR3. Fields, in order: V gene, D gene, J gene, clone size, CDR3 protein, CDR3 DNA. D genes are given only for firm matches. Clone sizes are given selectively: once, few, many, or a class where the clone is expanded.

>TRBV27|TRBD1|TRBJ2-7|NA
CASRRTGVHEQYF
TGTGCCAGCCGAAGGACAGGGGTCCACGAGCAGTACTTC
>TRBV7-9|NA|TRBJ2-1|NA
CASSVGHPSYNEQFF
TGTGCCAGCAGCGTCGGACACCCCTCCTACAATGAGCAGTTCTTC
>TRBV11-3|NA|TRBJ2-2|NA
CASSLDRTNTGELFF
TGTGCCAGCAGCTTAGATCGGACTAACACCGGGGAGCTGTTTTTT
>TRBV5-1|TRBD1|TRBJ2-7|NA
CASSTGQGYEQYF
TGCGCCAGCAGCACGGGACAGGGCTACGAGCAGTACTTC
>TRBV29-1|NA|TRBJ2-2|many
CSVEVKVLSGELFF
TGCAGCGTTGAAGTTAAGGTCTTGAGCGGGGAGCTGTTTTTT
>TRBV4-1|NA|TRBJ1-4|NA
CASSQGGHEKLFF
TGCGCCAGCAGCCAAGGGGGACATGAAAAACTGTTTTTT
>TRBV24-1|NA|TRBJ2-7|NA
CATTFTEAGERREQYF
TGTGCCACTACCTTTACCGAGGCAGGGGAGAGGCGCGAGCAGTACTTC
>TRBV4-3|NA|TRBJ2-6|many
CASSQDAMAGANVLTF
TGCGCCAGCAGCCAAGATGCCATGGCTGGGGCCAACGTCCTGACTTTC
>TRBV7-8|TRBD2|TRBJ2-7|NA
CASSPRTSTYEQYF
TGTGCCAGCAGCCCCCGGACTAGTACCTACGAGCAGTACTTC
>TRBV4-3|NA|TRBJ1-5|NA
CASSQGTGRNQPQHF
TGCGCCAGCAGCCAAGGAACAGGGCGAAATCAGCCCCAGCATTTT
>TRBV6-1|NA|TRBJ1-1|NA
CASNPRAGREITEAFF
TGTGCCAGCAACCCCCGGGCGGGGCGCGAGATCACTGAAGCTTTCTTT
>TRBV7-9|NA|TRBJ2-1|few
CASSYRDEQFF
TGTGCCAGCAGCTATAGGGATGAGCAGTTCTTC
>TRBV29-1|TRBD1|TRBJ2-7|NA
CSAWDRPYEQYF
TGCAGCGCATGGGACAGACCCTACGAGCAGTACTTC
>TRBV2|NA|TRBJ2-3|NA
CASSVEGPVGSTDTQYF
TGTGCCAGCAGTGTGGAGGGGCCTGTCGGCAGCACAGATACGCAGTATTTT
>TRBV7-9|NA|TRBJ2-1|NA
CASSLVPGGEQFF
TGTGCCAGCAGCTTAGTCCCCGGAGGGGAGCAGTTCTTC
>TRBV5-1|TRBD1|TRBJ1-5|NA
CASSSGTGVRPQHF
TGCGCCAGCAGCAGCGGGACAGGGGTGAGGCCCCAGCATTTT
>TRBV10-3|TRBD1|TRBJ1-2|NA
CAITEAGTGALHYTF
TGTGCCATCACCGAGGCGGGGACAGGTGCCCTACACTACACCTTC
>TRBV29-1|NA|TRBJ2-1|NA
CSVERGGHEQFF
TGCAGCGTTGAAAGGGGCGGGCATGAGCAGTTCTTC
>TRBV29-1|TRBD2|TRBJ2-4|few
CSVEGGIAGREGLFRYF
TGCAGCGTTGAAGGGGGGATAGCAGGGCGGGAGGGCCTGTTTCGGTACTTC
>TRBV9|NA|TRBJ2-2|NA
CASSVDGTGELFF
TGTGCCAGCAGCGTAGACGGGACCGGGGAGCTGTTTTTT
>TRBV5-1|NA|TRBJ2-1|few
CASSLEVYNSYNEQFF
TGCGCCAGCAGCTTGGAGGTCTACAACTCCTACAATGAGCAGTTCTTC
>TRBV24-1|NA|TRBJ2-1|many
CATSDSGSYNEQFF
TGTGCCACCAGTGACTCCGGGAGCTACAATGAGCAGTTCTTC
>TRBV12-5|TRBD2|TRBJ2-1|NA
CASGLVRYWGEGYNEQFF
TGTGCTAGTGGTTTGGTCCGGTACTGGGGGGAGGGCTACAATGAGCAGTTCTTC
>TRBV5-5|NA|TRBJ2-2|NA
CASSLRIINTGELFF
TGTGCCAGCAGCTTACGAATTATAAACACCGGGGAGCTGTTTTTT
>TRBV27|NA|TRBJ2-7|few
CASRDLRGGQYF
TGTGCCAGCCGGGATTTACGAGGTGGGCAGTACTTC
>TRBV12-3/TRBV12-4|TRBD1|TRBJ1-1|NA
CASRSYGTVKGNTEAFF
TGTGCCAGCCGGTCCTACGGGACAGTTAAAGGGAACACTGAAGCTTTCTTT
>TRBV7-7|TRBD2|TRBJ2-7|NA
CASSLGGSTSYEQYF
TGTGCCAGCAGCTTAGGCGGGAGCACCTCCTACGAGCAGTACTTC
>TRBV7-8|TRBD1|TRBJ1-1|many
CASSAHGQANTEAFF
TGTGCCAGCAGCGCGCACGGACAGGCGAACACTGAAGCTTTCTTT
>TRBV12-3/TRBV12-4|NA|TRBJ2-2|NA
CASSLGAGTHPGELFF
TGTGCCAGCAGTCTGGGGGCGGGAACACATCCCGGGGAGCTGTTTTTT
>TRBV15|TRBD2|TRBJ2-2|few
CATSRDEREWSGELFF
TGTGCCACCAGCAGAGACGAGCGGGAGTGGTCCGGGGAGCTGTTTTTT
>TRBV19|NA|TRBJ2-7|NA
CAIGRGREQYF
TGTGCCATCGGAAGGGGCCGCGAGCAGTACTTC
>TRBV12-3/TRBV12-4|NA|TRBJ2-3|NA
CASRQTGISSTDTQYF
TGTGCCAGCAGACAAACAGGGATTTCTAGCACAGATACGCAGTATTTT